This is a list of T cell receptor beta chains from one sample in a study of somatic mutations in cytotoxic T cells in rheumatoid arthritis. Profiling relied on immunoSEQ multiplex PCR, and the TCRdb table lists in-frame clones only, not all of them. Among roughly 30,000 clones listed, around 86% were seen once. The sample comprised CD8+ T cells sorted from blood. These receptor sequences come from an adult with rheumatoid arthritis. The CDR3 runs from the conserved cysteine through the conserved F or W. The D gene is left open where the match is weak. Part of the rows lack a size; the others show once, few, many or a class for expanded clones.

TRBV7-9	TRBD1	-	TRBJ2-7	TGTGCCAGCAGCCCAACAGGACAGGCCTTAGGGGAGCAGTACTTC	CASSPTGQALGEQYF
TRBV6-4	TRBD1	-	TRBJ1-2	TGTGCCAGCAGTGACACGGGACAGGCCCTTTATGGCTACACCTTC	CASSDTGQALYGYTF
TRBV2	TRBD2	once	TRBJ2-1	TGTGCCAGCAGGGGGACTAGCGGGAGGGCCCTTATCAATGAGCAGTTCTTC	CASRGTSGRALINEQFF
TRBV7-6	TRBD2	-	TRBJ2-1	TGTGCCAGCAGCCCGGGACTAGCGGTTGAGCAGTTCTTC	CASSPGLAVEQFF
TRBV5-4	-	-	TRBJ2-2	TGTGCCGGGGAACAGGGACCGAACACCGGGGAGCTGTTTTTT	CAGEQGPNTGELFF
TRBV19	-	-	TRBJ2-1	TGTGCCAGTATGGGACTTATGGATGAGCAGTTCTTC	CASMGLMDEQFF
TRBV4-3	-	once	TRBJ1-4	TGCGCCAGCAGCCAATACCTGGCAGACTACGAAAAGAGCCGAACTAATGAAAAACTGTTTTTT	CASSQYLADYEKSRTNEKLFF
TRBV6-5	-	few	TRBJ1-1	TGTGCCAGCAGTACGAGGGTGAACACTGAAGCTTTCTTT	CASSTRVNTEAFF
TRBV10-2	-	-	TRBJ2-7	TGCGCCAGCCGCGGGGGCAGCCGCTACGAGCAGTACTTC	CASRGGSRYEQYF
TRBV7-9	TRBD2	few	TRBJ2-2	TGTGCCAGCAGCCAAGCGGGAGGGAATGGGGAGCTGTTTTTT	CASSQAGGNGELFF
TRBV28	-	-	TRBJ2-2	TGTGCCAGCAGTGAATCACGGGACGCCGGGGAGCTGTTTTTT	CASSESRDAGELFF
TRBV5-1	TRBD2	-	TRBJ2-5	TGCGCCAGCAGCCGACGACTAGCGGGGTCAGAGACCCAGTACTTC	CASSRRLAGSETQYF
TRBV5-4	-	few	TRBJ2-7	TGTGCCAGCAGCTTGGGGGACGTCCTCCGGGAGCAGTACTTC	CASSLGDVLREQYF
TRBV27	TRBD1	once	TRBJ1-1	TGTGCCAGCAGTGAAGACAGGGCAAACACTGAAGCTTTCTTT	CASSEDRANTEAFF
TRBV4-1	-	-	TRBJ1-5	TGCGCCAGCAGCCCAACTGACGACAGGTATCAGCCCCAGCATTTT	CASSPTDDRYQPQHF
TRBV7-9	TRBD1	-	TRBJ2-5	TGTGCCAGCAGCTTATCACAGGGGGCGCAGGAGACCCAGTACTTC	CASSLSQGAQETQYF
TRBV4-2	TRBD2	-	TRBJ2-1	TGTGCCAGCAGCCGAGGACTAGCGGACTACAATGAGCAGTTCTTC	CASSRGLADYNEQFF
TRBV27	-	-	TRBJ1-5	TGTGCCAGCAGTTTATCATTGGGAATACAGCCCCAGCATTTT	CASSLSLGIQPQHF
TRBV27	TRBD1	-	TRBJ1-6	TGTGCCAGCAGACCGACAGGGATGGGTTCACCCCTCCACTTT	CASRPTGMGSPLHF
TRBV6-4	TRBD2	-	TRBJ2-2	TGTGCCAGCAGTCGGACTAGCGGAAATACCGGGGAGCTGTTTTTT	CASSRTSGNTGELFF
TRBV5-4	TRBD1	-	TRBJ2-7	TGTGCCAGCAGCTTGGAACCGGGACAGGTCTCCTACGAGCAGTACTTC	CASSLEPGQVSYEQYF
TRBV4-1	TRBD2	-	TRBJ2-7	TGCGCCAGCAGCCAAGTTAGGGCGGGGGGAAGCTCCTACGAGCAGTACTTC	CASSQVRAGGSSYEQYF
TRBV5-4	-	-	TRBJ2-2	TGTGCCAGCTACTGGGCCGGGGAGCTGTTTTTT	CASYWAGELFF
TRBV6-5	-	-	TRBJ1-2	TGTGCCAGCAGTTACGGGGGGGAATCTGGCTACACCTTC	CASSYGGESGYTF
TRBV7-7	TRBD2	-	TRBJ2-1	TGTGCTAGCAGCCCACCCGGGACTAGCGGGAGGCCTGAGCAGTTCTTC	CASSPPGTSGRPEQFF
TRBV2	TRBD1	-	TRBJ2-1	TGTGCCAGCAGTGGGGGACAGGGGTTTTACAATGAGCAGTTCTTC	CASSGGQGFYNEQFF
TRBV19	-	-	TRBJ2-7	TGTGCCAGTAGTGAGGGCTACCCCTTCTCCTACGAGCAGTACTTC	CASSEGYPFSYEQYF
TRBV28	TRBD2	-	TRBJ2-7	TGTGCCAGCAGCCGCGGGGGGACGGAGATTGACGAGCAGTACTTC	CASSRGGTEIDEQYF
TRBV4-3	TRBD1	once	TRBJ1-4	TGCGCCAGCAGCCAGTCCTCCGGGACAGCGAATGAAAAACTGTTTTTT	CASSQSSGTANEKLFF
TRBV4-2	-	-	TRBJ2-7	TGTGCCAGCAGCCAAGAAGGAGACAGGCTATACGAGCAGTACTTC	CASSQEGDRLYEQYF
TRBV4-1	-	-	TRBJ1-5	TGCGCCAGCAGCCCAATCGACGGGAGGAATCAGCCCCAGCATTTT	CASSPIDGRNQPQHF
TRBV19	-	few	TRBJ2-7	TGTGCCAGTAGTATCCAGGGCCACGAGCAGTACTTC	CASSIQGHEQYF
TRBV5-6	-	-	TRBJ2-5	TGTGCCAGCAGACCGTCGGGCGGCGTCGGGGAGACCCAGTACTTC	CASRPSGGVGETQYF